This record concerns one T cell receptor beta chain sequence. The assay was immunoSEQ multiplex PCR, and TCRdb's table has in-frame clones only and misses some. The table lists roughly 200,000 clones, 80% to 90% of them singletons. The CDR3 is 15 residues long. V shed 4 bases and J shed 1 base, with 16 bases lying between them. Germline values: CDR1 GTSNPN, CDR2 SVGIG (reference sequence). These data belong to a study of blood T cell repertoires in COVID-19. Source material: peripheral blood. The chain uses TRBV30 and TRBJ1-1, with D unclear. The clonotype comes from a middle-aged man with active or convalescent COVID-19. Written as DNA, the CDR3 is TGTGCCTGGATGGGGAGTTCCCGATGGAACACTGAAGCTTTCTTT. This sequence encodes CAWMGSSRWNTEAFF.